This T cell receptor beta chain was profiled in a study of cytomegalovirus exposure and HLA in healthy donors (dated by TCRdb to 2015 to 2018). Regarding the complete study: According to a later analysis, one platform produced both the approximately 110 validation repertoires and the approximately 670 repertoires of the first cohort. High-throughput TCR immunosequencing, statistical association of individual TCRs with disease status, and machine learning were combined to predict cytomegalovirus infection status. The aim of the study was to test whether cataloging public T cell receptors could identify signatures of past pathogen exposure. Along with the roughly 670-subject first cohort, a separate validation cohort of over a hundred different subjects was used.

Here is what the overall study found, with its caveats: A total of 150 to 200 TCR beta chains were listed by the study as associated with cytomegalovirus. A few of the identified cytomegalovirus-associated TCR beta chains were confirmed in vitro to be specific for cytomegalovirus antigens. A later analysis found that TCRs clustered in the first cohort also tended to co-occur in the 110 or so validation repertoires, with 94% of cluster scores above 0. The validation cohort had no HLA typing available for a later analysis, so co-occurrence within that cohort was assessed over all 110 or so repertoires. Most TCR sequences were observed very rarely across donors, whereas some public TCRs were present in many individuals. It was suggested by the authors that the approach could potentially be generalized to other disease states and immunological phenotypes. The classifier was reported to diagnose cytomegalovirus status with high specificity and sensitivity in both the original and validation cohorts.

Receptor amplification or capture employed the immunoSEQ multiplex PCR assay. Under the source paper's analysis protocol: A statistical classification framework was developed to diagnose cytomegalovirus status using the catalog of TCR beta chain sequences. The table comes from immuneACCESS by way of TCRdb, which keeps in-frame sequences with V and J called. Part of the clones is missing from these tables; in studies checked, under half for an unresolved V gene and the rest for unknown reasons. The DNA was the basis for D and trimming; V, J and clone size are from that table. The sample has 150,000 to 200,000 clones on record, roughly 83% of them singletons. Approximately 1.5% of the sample belongs to the ten largest clones. The donors belonged to the validation cohort of 120 subjects, which was separate from the approximately 700-subject first cohort. Comment on this clone: The clone's antigen remains unknown. Base qualities are missing; no much larger clone stands one base away.

V is pared back by 3 bases and J by 3 bases, with 12 bases lying between the germline termini. CDR1 and CDR2, per the germline V gene, are SGHDN and FVKESK. The CDR3 runs 14 amino acids, cysteine and phenylalanine included. This entry keeps only the CDR3 DNA: 42 bases, framed from base 1. The receptor was derived from a woman aged 18-29 years in good health and CMV-seronegative. The chain is encoded by TRBV14 joined to TRBJ2-7; 5 matching bases give a weak D call of TRBD2. Material: PBMCs. This receptor has the CDR3 CASSQDSLGYEQYF. In nucleotides, the sequence is TGTGCCAGCAGCCAGGACTCCCTCGGCTACGAGCAGTACTTC.